This TCR beta chain stems from a study of cytomegalovirus exposure and HLA in healthy donors. Germline V gives CDR1 MGHRA, CDR2 YSYEKL. Unmatched junction bases numbered 9, after V lost 4 bases and J lost 8 bases. The CDR3 totals 14 residues. Researchers ran the PCR with 60 Vbeta and 13 Jbeta primers. Sequencing used immunoSEQ multiplex PCR; TCRdb keeps in-frame clones, though not all of them. The sample's table shows roughly 60,000 clones. Worth noting for this clone: The antigen remains unidentified.

Points from the study as a whole: The classifier was said to identify cytomegalovirus status with high specificity and sensitivity. TCR sequences were mostly rare, though some public TCRs occurred in many donors. Sequences of the TCR beta chain were said to predict the HLA-A and HLA-B alleles of most subjects accurately.

The sample taken for sequencing was PBMCs. The source is a woman in her late teens or twenties in good health and CMV-seronegative. The chain uses TRBV4-1 and TRBJ1-2, with TRBD1 matching over 8 bases. The CDR3 is CASSRLTGAGGYTF. CDR3 DNA sequence: TGCGCCAGCAGCCGCTTGACAGGGGCGGGGGGCTACACCTTC.